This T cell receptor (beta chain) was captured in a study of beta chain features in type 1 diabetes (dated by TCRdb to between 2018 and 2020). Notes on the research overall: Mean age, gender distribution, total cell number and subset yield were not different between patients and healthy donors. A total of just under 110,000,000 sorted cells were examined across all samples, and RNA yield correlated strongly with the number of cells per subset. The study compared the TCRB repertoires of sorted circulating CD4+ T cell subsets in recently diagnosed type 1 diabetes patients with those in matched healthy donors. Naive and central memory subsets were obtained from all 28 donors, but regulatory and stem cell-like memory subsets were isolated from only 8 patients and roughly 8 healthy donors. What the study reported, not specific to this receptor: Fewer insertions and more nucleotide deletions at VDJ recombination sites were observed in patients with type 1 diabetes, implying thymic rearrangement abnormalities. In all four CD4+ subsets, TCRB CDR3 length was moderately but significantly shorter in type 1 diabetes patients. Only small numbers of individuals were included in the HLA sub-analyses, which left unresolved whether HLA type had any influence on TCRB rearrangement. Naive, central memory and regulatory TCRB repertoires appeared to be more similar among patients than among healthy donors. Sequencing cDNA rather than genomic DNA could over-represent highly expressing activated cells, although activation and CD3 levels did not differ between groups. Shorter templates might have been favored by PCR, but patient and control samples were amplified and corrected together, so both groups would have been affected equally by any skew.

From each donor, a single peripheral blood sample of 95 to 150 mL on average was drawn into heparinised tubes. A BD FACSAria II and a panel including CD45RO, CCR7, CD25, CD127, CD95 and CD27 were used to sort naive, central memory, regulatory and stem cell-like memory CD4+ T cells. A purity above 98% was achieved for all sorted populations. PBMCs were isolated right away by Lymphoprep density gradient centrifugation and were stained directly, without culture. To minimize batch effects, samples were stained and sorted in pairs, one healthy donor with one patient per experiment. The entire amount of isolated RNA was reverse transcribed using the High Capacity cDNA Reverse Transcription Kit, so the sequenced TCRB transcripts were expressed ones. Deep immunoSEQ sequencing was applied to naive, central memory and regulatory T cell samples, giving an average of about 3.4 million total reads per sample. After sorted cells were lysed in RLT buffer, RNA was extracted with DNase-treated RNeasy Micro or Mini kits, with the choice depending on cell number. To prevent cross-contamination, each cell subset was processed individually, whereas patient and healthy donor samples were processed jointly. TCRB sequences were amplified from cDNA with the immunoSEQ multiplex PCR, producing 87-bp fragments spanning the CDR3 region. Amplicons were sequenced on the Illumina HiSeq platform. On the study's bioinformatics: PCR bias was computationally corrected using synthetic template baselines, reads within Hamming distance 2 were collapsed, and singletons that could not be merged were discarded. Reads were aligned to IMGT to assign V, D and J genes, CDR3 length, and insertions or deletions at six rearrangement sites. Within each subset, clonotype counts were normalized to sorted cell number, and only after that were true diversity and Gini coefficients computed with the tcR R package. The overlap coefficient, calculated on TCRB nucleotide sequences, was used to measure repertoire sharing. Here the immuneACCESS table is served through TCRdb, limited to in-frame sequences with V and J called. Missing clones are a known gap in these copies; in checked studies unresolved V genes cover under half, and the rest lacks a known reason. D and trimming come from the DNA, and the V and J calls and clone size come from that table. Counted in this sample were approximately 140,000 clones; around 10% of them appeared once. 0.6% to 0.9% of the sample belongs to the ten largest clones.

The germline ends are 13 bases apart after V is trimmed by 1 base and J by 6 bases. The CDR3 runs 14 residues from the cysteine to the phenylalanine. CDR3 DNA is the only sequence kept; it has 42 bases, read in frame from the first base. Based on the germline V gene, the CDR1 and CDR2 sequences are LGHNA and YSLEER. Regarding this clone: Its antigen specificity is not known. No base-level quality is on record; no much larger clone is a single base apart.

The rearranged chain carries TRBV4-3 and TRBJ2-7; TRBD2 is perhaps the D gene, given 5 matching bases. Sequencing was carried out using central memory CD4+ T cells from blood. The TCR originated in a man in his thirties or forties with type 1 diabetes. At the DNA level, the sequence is TGCGCCAGCAGCCAAGCGGGGAGCTCCGCCGAGCAGTACTTC. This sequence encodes CASSQAGSSAEQYF.